This T cell receptor (beta chain) was profiled in a study of shared clonotypes between healthy human individuals. The donors were adults (healthy and HIV-negative) with no recent acute infections or vaccinations. Assay runs were performed at deep level. Evenly divided among several immunoSEQ plates was the genomic DNA of each subset. Sequencing was performed with immunoSEQ multiplex PCR; in TCRdb, only in-frame clones are kept and a portion is missing. The sample has fewer than 600,000 clones, 77% seen once. Study outcomes and limitations: Tissues were not sampled, only blood, and their repertoires likely differ.

With regard to this clone: Antigen unknown. Since a far larger clone is one base different, this is likely a read error. This CDR3 is also generated by other DNA sequences in the sample.

Input material: PBMCs. The receptor's source is a woman aged 35 to 49 in good health. Some clones in this sample may be carry-over from other donors' samples.

CDR3 nucleotides: TGCGCCAGCAGCTTTGACGGTAACTACGGCTACACCTTC. Protein product: CASSFDGNYGYTF. This chain links TRBV5-1 with TRBJ1-2; D call uncertain. This CDR3 region has 13 residues. Germline CDR1 is SGHRS and CDR2 is YFSETQ.